This T cell receptor (beta chain) was identified during a study of T-cell reconstitution after alpha-beta-depleted transplantation in children. The library targeted TCRbeta and was prepared with unique molecular identifiers. One entry per CDR3 protein results from TCRdb running MiXCR on the PCR reads. The sample records a few hundred thousand distinct CDR3 sequences, approximately 16% being singletons. This clonotype has just a few counts. The CDR3 consists of 15 residues. The V gene end was trimmed by 5 bases and the J gene end by 5 bases; junction bases not matched to a gene: 10. Germline V gene sequence: CDR1 ENHRY, CDR2 SYGVKD.

This sequence joins TRBV10-3 and TRBJ2-5, with TRBD1 matching 8 bases. The source material was PBMCs from the stem cell graft donor, sampled from the stem cell graft. The TCR comes from a human donor who donated a stem cell graft to a child with acute lymphoblastic leukemia. The CDR3 reads CAISPGQGTRETQYF. Here the CDR3 DNA reads TGTGCCATCAGTCCCGGACAGGGAACACGGGAGACCCAGTACTTC.